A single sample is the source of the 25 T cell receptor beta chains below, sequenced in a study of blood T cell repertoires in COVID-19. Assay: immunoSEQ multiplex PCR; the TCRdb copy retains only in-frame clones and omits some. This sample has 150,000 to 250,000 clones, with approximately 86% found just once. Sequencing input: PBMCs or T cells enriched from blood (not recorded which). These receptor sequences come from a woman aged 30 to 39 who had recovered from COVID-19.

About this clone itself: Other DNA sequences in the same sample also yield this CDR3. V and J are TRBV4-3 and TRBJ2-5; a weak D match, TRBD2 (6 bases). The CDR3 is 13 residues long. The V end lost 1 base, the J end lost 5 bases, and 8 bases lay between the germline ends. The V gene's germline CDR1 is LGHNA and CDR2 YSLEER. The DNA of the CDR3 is TGCGCCAGCAGCCAAGTCCGGGGGGAGACCCAGTACTTC. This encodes CASSQVRGETQYF.

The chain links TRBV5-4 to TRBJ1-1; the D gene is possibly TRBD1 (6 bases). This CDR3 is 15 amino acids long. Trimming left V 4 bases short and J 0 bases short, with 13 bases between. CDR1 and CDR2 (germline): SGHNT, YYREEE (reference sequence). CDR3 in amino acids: CASSPGQLMNTEAFF. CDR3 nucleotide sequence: TGTGCCAGCAGCCCCGGACAGCTAATGAACACTGAAGCTTTCTTT.

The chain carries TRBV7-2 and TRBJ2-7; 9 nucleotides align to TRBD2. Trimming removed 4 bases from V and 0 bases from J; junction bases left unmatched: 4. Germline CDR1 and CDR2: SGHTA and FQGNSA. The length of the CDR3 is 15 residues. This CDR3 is CASSSSGTYSYEQYF. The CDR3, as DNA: TGTGCCAGCAGCTCTAGCGGGACCTACTCCTACGAGCAGTACTTC.

CDR3 sequence reads: CAWEDRGWGAFF. The CDR3 DNA reads TGTGCCTGGGAAGACAGGGGCTGGGGAGCTTTCTTT. The V gene is TRBV30, the J gene TRBJ1-1; 8 bases line up with TRBD1. The CDR3 is made up of 12 amino acids. V shed 5 bases and J 10 bases; nucleotides not matched to a gene: 9. The germline V gene encodes CDR1 GTSNPN and CDR2 SVGIG (reference sequence).

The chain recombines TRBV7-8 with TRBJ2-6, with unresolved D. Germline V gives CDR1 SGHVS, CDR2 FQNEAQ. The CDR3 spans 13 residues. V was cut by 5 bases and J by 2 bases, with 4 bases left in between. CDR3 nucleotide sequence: TGTGCCAGCAGCACGGCTGGGGCCAACGTCCTGACTTTC. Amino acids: CASSTAGANVLTF.

In DNA, the CDR3 is TGTGCCAGCAGTTTATCGGTTCCTCAGGGTCTGTCTAATGAAAAACTGTTTTTT. It yields the protein CASSLSVPQGLSNEKLFF. V usage is TRBV27 and J usage is TRBJ1-4; maybe TRBD1 (5 bases). Trimming took 0 bases from V and 3 from J, leaving 17 bases between them. Germline V gene lookup returns CDR1 MNHEY and CDR2 SMNVEV (reference sequence). The CDR3 loop spans 18 amino acids.

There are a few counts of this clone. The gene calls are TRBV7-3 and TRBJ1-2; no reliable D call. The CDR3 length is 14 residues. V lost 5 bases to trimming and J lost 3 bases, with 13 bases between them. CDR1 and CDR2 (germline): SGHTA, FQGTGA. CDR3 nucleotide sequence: TGTGCCAGCAGCACCCAAAGCGCGGACTATGGCTACACCTTC. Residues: CASSTQSADYGYTF.

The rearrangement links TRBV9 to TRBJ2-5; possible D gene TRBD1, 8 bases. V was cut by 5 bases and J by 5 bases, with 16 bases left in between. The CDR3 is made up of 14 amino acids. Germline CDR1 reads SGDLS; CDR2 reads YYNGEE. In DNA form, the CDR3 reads TGTGCCAGCAGTCCAGACAGGGGAGGGGAGACCCAGTACTTC. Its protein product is CASSPDRGGETQYF.

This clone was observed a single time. The CDR3 here is CASSRTGGNYGYTF. CDR3 nucleotides: TGTGCCAGTAGTCGGACAGGGGGAAACTATGGCTACACCTTC. The gene calls are TRBV19 and TRBJ1-2; 10 nucleotides align to TRBD1. There are 14 residues in the CDR3. The ends lost 5 bases at V and 2 bases at J; junction bases unmatched: 2. The germline V gene encodes CDR1 LNHDA and CDR2 SQIVND (reference sequence).

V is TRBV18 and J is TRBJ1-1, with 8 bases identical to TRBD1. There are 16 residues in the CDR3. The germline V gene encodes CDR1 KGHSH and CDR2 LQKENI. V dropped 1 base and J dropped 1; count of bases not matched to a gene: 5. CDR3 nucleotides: TGTGCCAGCTCACCACGAGGACAGGGTGGGAACACTGAAGCTTTCTTT. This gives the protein CASSPRGQGGNTEAFF.

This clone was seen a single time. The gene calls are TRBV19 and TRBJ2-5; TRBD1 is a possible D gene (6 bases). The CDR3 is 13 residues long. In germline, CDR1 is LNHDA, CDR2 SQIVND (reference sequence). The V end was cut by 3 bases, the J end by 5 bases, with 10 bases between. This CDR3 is CASSMTGRETQYF. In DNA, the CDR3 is TGTGCCAGTAGTATGACAGGAAGGGAGACCCAGTACTTC.

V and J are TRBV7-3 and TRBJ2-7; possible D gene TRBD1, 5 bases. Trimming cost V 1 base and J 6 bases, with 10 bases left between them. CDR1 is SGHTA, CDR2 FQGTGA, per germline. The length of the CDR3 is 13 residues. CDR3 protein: CASSLIWGGEQYF. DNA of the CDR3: TGTGCCAGCAGCTTAATTTGGGGCGGCGAGCAGTACTTC.

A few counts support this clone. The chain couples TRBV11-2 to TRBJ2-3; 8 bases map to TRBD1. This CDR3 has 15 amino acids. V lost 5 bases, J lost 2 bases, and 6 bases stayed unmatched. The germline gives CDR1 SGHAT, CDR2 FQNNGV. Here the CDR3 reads CASSRQGRSTDTQYF. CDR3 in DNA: TGTGCCAGCAGCCGACAGGGGAGATCCACAGATACGCAGTATTTT.

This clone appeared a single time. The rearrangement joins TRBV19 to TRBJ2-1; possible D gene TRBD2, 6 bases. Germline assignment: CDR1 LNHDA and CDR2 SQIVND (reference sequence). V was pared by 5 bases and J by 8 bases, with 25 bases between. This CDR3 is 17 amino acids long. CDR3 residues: CASSWLGGGRAGDEQFF. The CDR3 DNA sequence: TGTGCCAGTAGTTGGTTGGGGGGAGGCCGCGCCGGTGATGAGCAGTTCTTC.

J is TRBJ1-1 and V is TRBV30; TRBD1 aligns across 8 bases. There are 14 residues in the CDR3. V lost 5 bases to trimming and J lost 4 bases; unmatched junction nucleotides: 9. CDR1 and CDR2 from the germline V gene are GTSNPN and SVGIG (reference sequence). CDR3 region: CAWASGGGGTEAFF. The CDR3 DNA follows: TGTGCCTGGGCTTCAGGGGGCGGCGGCACTGAAGCTTTCTTT.

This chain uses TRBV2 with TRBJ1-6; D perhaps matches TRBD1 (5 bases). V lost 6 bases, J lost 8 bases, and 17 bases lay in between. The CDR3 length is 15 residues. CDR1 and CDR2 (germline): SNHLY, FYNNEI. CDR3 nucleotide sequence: TGTGCCAGCAGCCAAAGGCCCGGAGGGGATTCACCCCTCCACTTT. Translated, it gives CASSQRPGGDSPLHF.

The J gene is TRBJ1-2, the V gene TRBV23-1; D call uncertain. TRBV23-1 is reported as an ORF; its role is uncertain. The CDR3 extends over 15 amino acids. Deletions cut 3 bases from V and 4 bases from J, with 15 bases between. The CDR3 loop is CASSHLTTSSYGYTF. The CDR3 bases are TGCGCCAGCAGTCATCTCACGACATCCTCCTATGGCTACACCTTC.

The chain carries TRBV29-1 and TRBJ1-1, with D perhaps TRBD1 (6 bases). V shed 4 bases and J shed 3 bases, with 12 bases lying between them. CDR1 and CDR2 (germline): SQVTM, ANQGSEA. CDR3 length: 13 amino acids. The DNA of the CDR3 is TGCAGCGTTGGTACAGGGCGTCACACTGAAGCTTTCTTT. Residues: CSVGTGRHTEAFF.

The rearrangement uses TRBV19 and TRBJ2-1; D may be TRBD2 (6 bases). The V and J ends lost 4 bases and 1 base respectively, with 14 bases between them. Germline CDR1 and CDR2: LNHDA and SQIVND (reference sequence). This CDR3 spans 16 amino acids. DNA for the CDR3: TGTGCCAGTAGTACGCTTGGGGGGAGGTCCTACAATGAGCAGTTCTTC. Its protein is CASSTLGGRSYNEQFF.

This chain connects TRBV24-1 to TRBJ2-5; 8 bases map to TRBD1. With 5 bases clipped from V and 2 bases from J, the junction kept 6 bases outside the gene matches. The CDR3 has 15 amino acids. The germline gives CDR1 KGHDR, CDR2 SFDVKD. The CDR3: CATSGYRTGQETQYF. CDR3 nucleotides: TGTGCCACCAGTGGATACCGGACAGGGCAAGAGACCCAGTACTTC.

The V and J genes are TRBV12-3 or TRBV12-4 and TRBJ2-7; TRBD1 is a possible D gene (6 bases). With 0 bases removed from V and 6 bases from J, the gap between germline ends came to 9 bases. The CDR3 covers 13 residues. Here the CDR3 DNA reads TGTGCCAGCAGTTTAGCCTGGGGGCGCGAGCAGTACTTC. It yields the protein CASSLAWGREQYF.

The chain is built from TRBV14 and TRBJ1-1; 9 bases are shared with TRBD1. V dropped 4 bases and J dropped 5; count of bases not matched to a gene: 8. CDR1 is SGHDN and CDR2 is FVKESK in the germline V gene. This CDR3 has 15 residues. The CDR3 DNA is TGTGCCAGCAGCCTCTTCGGGACAGGGAGAACTGAAGCTTTCTTT. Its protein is CASSLFGTGRTEAFF. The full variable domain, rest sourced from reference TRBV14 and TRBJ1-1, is EAGVTQFPSHSVIEKGQTVTLRCDPISGHDNLYWYRRVMGKEIKFLLHFVKESKQDESGMPNNRFLAERTGGTYSTLKVQPAELEDSGVYFCASSLFGTGRTEAFFGQGTRLTVV.

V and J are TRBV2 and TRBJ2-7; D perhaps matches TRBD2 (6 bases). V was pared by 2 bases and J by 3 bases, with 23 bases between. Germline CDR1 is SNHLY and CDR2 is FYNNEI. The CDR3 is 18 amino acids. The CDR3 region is CASSELVGGASPHYEQYF. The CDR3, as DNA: TGTGCCAGCAGTGAATTGGTTGGCGGGGCATCTCCCCACTACGAGCAGTACTTC.

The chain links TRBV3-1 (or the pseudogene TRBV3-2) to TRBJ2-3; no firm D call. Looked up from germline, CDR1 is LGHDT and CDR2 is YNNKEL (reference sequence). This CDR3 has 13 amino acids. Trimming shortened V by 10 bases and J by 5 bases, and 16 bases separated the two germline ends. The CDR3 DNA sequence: TGTGCCACACGGCGGAATTCCCGAGATACGCAGTATTTT. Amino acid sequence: CATRRNSRDTQYF.

The CDR3 coding sequence is TGCGCCAGCAGCTTGGTTGGGGACAGGCCAGGTGGCTACACCTTC. Protein: CASSLVGDRPGGYTF. The chain has TRBV5-1 and TRBJ1-2; 8 nucleotides match TRBD1. The CDR3 totals 15 residues. The J segment lost 7 bases and the V segment lost 0 bases, leaving 8 bases of the junction unmatched. Germline CDR1 reads SGHRS; CDR2 reads YFSETQ.